The rows below give T cell receptor beta chains drawn from one sample of a study of metastatic and nonmetastatic thyroid tumors. TCRdb re-processed the PCR reads through MiXCR. The table records about 16,000 clones, around 13% of them present only once. Sequencing input: blood. Every receptor here comes from a female donor with papillary thyroid cancer or a benign thyroid nodule (not recorded which). Some clones in this sample may be carry-over from other donors' samples. CDR3s include the opening cysteine and the closing phenylalanine or tryptophan. D genes are given only for firm matches. Part of the rows lack a size; the others show once, few, many or a class for expanded clones.

j_gene	d_gene	v_gene	abundance	CDR3aa	CDR3nt
TRBJ2-1	TRBD1	TRBV5-1	many	CASSGGTGSSYNEQFF	TGCGCCAGCAGCGGGGGGACAGGTAGCTCCTACAATGAGCAGTTCTTC
TRBJ1-6	NA	TRBV10-3	many	CAISESPNSPLHF	TGTGCCATCAGTGAGTCGCCTAATTCACCCCTCCACTTT
TRBJ1-5	NA	TRBV19	many	CASSEDIVGNQPQHF	TGTGCCAGTTCAGAAGATATCGTTGGCAATCAGCCCCAGCATTTT
TRBJ2-2	TRBD2	TRBV3-1	many	CASSPGLAGDVTGELFF	TGTGCCAGCAGCCCTGGACTAGCGGGAGATGTCACCGGGGAGCTGTTTTTC
TRBJ2-5	TRBD1	TRBV5-1	many	CASSPDRTGIAGETQYF	TGCGCCAGCAGCCCCGACCGGACAGGGATTGCGGGAGAGACCCAGTACTTC
TRBJ2-3	NA	TRBV11-3	many	CASSLLPGAADTQYF	TGTGCCAGCAGCTTACTGCCGGGAGCGGCAGATACGCAGTATTTT
TRBJ2-4	NA	TRBV5-5	many	CASSLISKNIQYF	TGTGCCAGCAGCTTGATTTCCAAAAACATTCAGTACTTC
TRBJ2-3	NA	TRBV5-1	NA	CASSTVGSASSTDTQYF	TGCGCCAGCAGCACAGTGGGTAGCGCTTCTAGCACAGATACGCAGTATTTT
TRBJ2-3	TRBD2	TRBV27	medium-sized	CASSLRSGRDTQYF	TGTGCCAGCAGTTTACGCAGCGGGAGAGATACGCAGTATTTT
TRBJ1-1	NA	TRBV20-1	many	CSARDGKSREGVTEAFF	TGCAGTGCTAGAGATGGGAAATCCAGGGAAGGTGTCACTGAAGCTTTCTTT
TRBJ1-5	NA	TRBV6-2/TRBV6-3	medium-sized	CATRDTSNQPQHF	TGTGCCACCCGAGACACTAGCAATCAGCCCCAGCATTTT
TRBJ1-1	NA	TRBV20-1	many	CSGRRSTEAFF	TGCAGCGGAAGGAGGAGCACTGAAGCTTTCTTT
TRBJ2-2	NA	TRBV24-1	few	CATSDPGPPRGVGLFF	TGTGCCACCAGTGACCCGGGACCGCCGAGGGGCGTGGGGCTGTTTTTT
TRBJ1-1	NA	TRBV15	NA	CATSEEQGIENTEAFF	TGTGCCACCAGCGAAGAACAGGGAATAGAGAACACTGAAGCTTTCTTT